This passage covers 25 T cell receptor beta chains from one sample sequenced in a study of blood T cell repertoires in COVID-19. Sequencing used immunoSEQ multiplex PCR; TCRdb keeps in-frame clones, though not all of them. The sample comprises just under 65,000 clones, around three quarters of which are singletons, and 5.3% rests with the top ten. Source material: peripheral blood. The receptors shown here come from a human donor in a cohort sampled during active COVID-19.

V is TRBV24-1 and J is TRBJ2-7; 9 bases map to TRBD1. Germline V CDR1 and CDR2: KGHDR, SFDVKD. The trim removed 1 base at V and 5 bases at J, leaving 8 bases unmatched. The CDR3 is 16 residues long. The chain's CDR3 is CATSDFLGQGSHEQYF. The CDR3 nucleotides are TGTGCCACCAGTGATTTTCTTGGACAGGGGTCCCACGAGCAGTACTTC.

V gene TRBV9 combines with J gene TRBJ1-6, with 7 bases matching TRBD1. CDR3 size: 14 residues. CDR1 SGDLS and CDR2 YYNGEE come from the germline V gene. The V and J ends lost 3 bases and 5 bases, in that order; junction bases with no gene match: 2. The CDR3: CASSATGHNSPLHF. The DNA of the CDR3 is TGTGCCAGCAGCGCGACAGGGCATAATTCACCCCTCCACTTT.

In this sample, this clone turned up a few times. The chain uses TRBV19 and TRBJ2-2, with TRBD1 as a possible D gene (6 bases). The CDR3 has 15 amino acids. Between the trimmed V and J ends, which lost 4 bases and 1 base, there was a span of 10 bases. The germline gives CDR1 LNHDA, CDR2 SQIVND (reference sequence). CDR3: CASSTGALNTGELFF. CDR3 nucleotide sequence: TGTGCCAGTAGTACAGGGGCCCTGAACACCGGGGAGCTGTTTTTT.

The chain couples TRBV9 to TRBJ2-3, with 8 bases aligning to TRBD2. The CDR3 is 15 residues long. Germline V lookup: CDR1 SGDLS, CDR2 YYNGEE. Unmatched junction bases numbered 2, after V lost 0 bases and J lost 2 bases. The CDR3 region has the DNA TGTGCCAGCAGCGTAGGAGCGGGGGCCACAGATACGCAGTATTTT. Its protein product is CASSVGAGATDTQYF.

The chain couples TRBV15 to TRBJ1-2; TRBD1 matches at 10 bases. The CDR3 loop spans 14 amino acids. J lost 5 bases, V lost 4 bases, and 4 bases had no gene match. CDR1 and CDR2 from the germline V gene are LNHNV and YYDKDF (reference sequence). CDR3 residues: CATSTGTGDYGYTF. The DNA of the CDR3 is TGTGCCACCAGCACGGGGACAGGGGATTATGGCTACACCTTC. The full variable domain, its missing parts supplied by reference TRBV15 and TRBJ1-2, is DAMVIQNPRYQVTQFGKPVTLSCSQTLNHNVMYWYQQKSSQAPKLLFHYYDKDFNNEADTPDNFQSRRPNTSFCFLDIRSPGLGDTAMYLCATSTGTGDYGYTFGSGTRLTVV.

The chain combines TRBV19 with TRBJ2-1; D gene ambiguous. Trimming shortened V by 9 bases and J by 0 bases, and 15 bases separated the two germline ends. The V gene's germline CDR1 is LNHDA and CDR2 SQIVND (reference sequence). This CDR3 is 15 amino acids long. The CDR3 reads CASKLSSSSYNEQFF. Here the CDR3 DNA reads TGTGCCAGCAAACTTAGTAGTAGCTCCTACAATGAGCAGTTCTTC.

This clone was counted between two and nine times. This chain joins TRBV5-1 and TRBJ2-1; 8 bases map to TRBD2. CDR3 size: 16 residues. CDR1 and CDR2 (germline): SGHRS, YFSETQ. Trimming at V came to 0 bases and at J to 1 base, leaving 3 bases not matched to a gene. This CDR3 reads CASSLDGTRSYNEQFF. CDR3 in DNA: TGCGCCAGCAGCTTGGATGGGACTAGGTCCTACAATGAGCAGTTCTTC.

The chain joins TRBV6-1 to TRBJ1-2; D is perhaps TRBD1 (6 bases). V was pared by 0 bases and J by 7 bases, with 15 bases between. The germline CDR1 and CDR2 sequences are MNHNS and SASEGT. The CDR3 runs to 15 residues. CDR3 DNA sequence: TGTGCCAGCAGTGAAGCGAACAGGGAAGGGAGTGGCTACACCTTC. This sequence encodes CASSEANREGSGYTF.

The table lists this clone with a count of one. The CDR3 spells CASSSRSSYNSPLHF. CDR3 DNA sequence: TGTGCCAGCAGCTCGAGGAGCTCCTATAATTCACCCCTCCACTTT. The chain carries TRBV5-4 and TRBJ1-6; D is undetermined. Between the trimmed V and J ends, which lost 3 bases and 0 bases, there was a span of 7 bases. Per germline, CDR1 SGHNT and CDR2 YYREEE (reference sequence). This CDR3 has 15 amino acids.

This chain uses TRBV28 with TRBJ2-7, with D maybe TRBD1 (6 bases). Germline V gene lookup returns CDR1 MDHEN and CDR2 SYDVKM. The CDR3 is 16 residues long. The V end lost 6 bases, the J end lost 3 bases, and 21 bases lay between the germline ends. Here the CDR3 DNA reads TGTGCCAGCAGCCGTCCGAGCGTGGGGGCCGTCTACGAGCAGTACTTC. This codes for CASSRPSVGAVYEQYF.

Here the CDR3 reads CATSDPGRGETQYF. The CDR3 nucleotides are TGTGCCACCAGTGACCCGGGCAGGGGCGAGACCCAGTACTTC. This chain connects TRBV24-1 to TRBJ2-5; weak D call: TRBD1 (6 bases). Looked up from germline, CDR1 is KGHDR and CDR2 is SFDVKD. Between the trimmed V and J ends, which lost 4 bases and 5 bases, there was a span of 13 bases. The CDR3 is made up of 14 amino acids.

The table lists this clone with a count of one. This chain joins TRBV4-1 and TRBJ1-4; TRBD1 might be the D (5 bases). In germline, CDR1 is MGHRA, CDR2 YSYEKL. The CDR3 is made up of 16 amino acids. The V end lost 5 bases, the J end lost 6 bases, and 19 bases lay between the germline ends. The CDR3, as DNA: TGCGCCAGCAGCTCCCAATCCCGGACACGCGATGAAAAACTGTTTTTT. It translates to CASSSQSRTRDEKLFF.

The chain uses TRBV18 and TRBJ2-3, with 7 bases matching TRBD1. The CDR3 is 14 residues long. From germline, CDR1 is KGHSH and CDR2 LQKENI. Germline trimming cut 2 bases from V and 3 bases from J; bases unmatched to any gene: 2. CDR3 region: CASSPRTGTDTQYF. The CDR3 DNA is TGTGCCAGCTCACCAAGGACAGGTACAGATACGCAGTATTTT.

The chain is built from TRBV27 and TRBJ2-1; 13 bases align to TRBD2. Looked up from germline, CDR1 is MNHEY and CDR2 is SMNVEV (reference sequence). V lost 2 bases, J lost 4 bases, and 2 bases stayed unmatched. The CDR3 consists of 16 residues. This chain's CDR3 is CASSLGLAGEYNEQFF. CDR3 DNA: TGTGCCAGCAGTTTAGGACTAGCGGGGGAGTACAATGAGCAGTTCTTC.

The chain employs TRBV5-4 and TRBJ2-7; D is unresolved. The CDR3 is 15 amino acids. The V gene's germline CDR1 is SGHNT and CDR2 YYREEE (reference sequence). Between the trimmed V and J ends, which lost 2 bases and 4 bases, there was a span of 16 bases. Here the CDR3 DNA reads TGTGCCAGCAGCTTCGGTGCAGAGGCCGTTTACGAGCAGTACTTC. This codes for CASSFGAEAVYEQYF.

This clone was detected ten times or more. The CDR3 loop reads CASSQGQGPQWTQHF. For the CDR3, the DNA is TGTGCCAGCAGCCAAGGCCAGGGGCCACAATGGACCCAGCATTTT. V usage is TRBV3-1 (or the pseudogene TRBV3-2) and J usage is TRBJ1-5, with TRBD1 as a possible D gene (6 bases). Germline V gene lookup returns CDR1 LGHDT and CDR2 YNNKEL (reference sequence). Trimming left V 1 base short and J 11 bases short, with 18 bases between. CDR3 length equals 15 residues.

The chain links TRBV5-4 to TRBJ2-3; 9 nucleotides match TRBD2. With 0 bases clipped from V and 6 bases from J, the junction kept 8 bases outside the gene matches. This CDR3 has 16 residues. Germline CDR1 reads SGHNT; CDR2 reads YYREEE (reference sequence). CDR3 nucleotides: TGTGCCAGCAGCTTGGATAGCGGGGGCGCCTTTGATACGCAGTATTTT. This sequence encodes CASSLDSGGAFDTQYF.

The chain is built from TRBV6-1 and TRBJ2-5; no clear D. Trimming removed 2 bases from V and 2 bases from J, with 9 bases in between. CDR1 and CDR2 (germline): MNHNS, SASEGT. CDR3 length: 14 amino acids. CDR3 region: CASSELAGQETQYF. As DNA, the CDR3 is TGTGCCAGCAGTGAACTCGCAGGACAAGAGACCCAGTACTTC.

This clone was recorded a few times. The rearrangement links TRBV2 to TRBJ1-3, with 8 nucleotides matching TRBD1. CDR1 is SNHLY, CDR2 FYNNEI, per germline. The V gene end was trimmed by 5 bases and the J gene end by 4 bases; junction bases not matched to a gene: 4. The CDR3 is 14 residues long. CDR3 amino acids: CASSNAGGGNTIYF. The CDR3 nucleotides are TGTGCCAGCAGTAACGCAGGGGGCGGAAACACCATATATTTT. Based on the CDR3 plus reference TRBV2 and TRBJ1-3, the full variable domain is EPEVTQTPSHQVTQMGQEVILRCVPISNHLYFYWYRQILGQKVEFLVSFYNNEISEKSEIFDDQFSVERPDGSNFTLKIRSTKLEDSAMYFCASSNAGGGNTIYFGEGSWLTVV.

The chain uses TRBV5-1 and TRBJ2-5; D is possibly TRBD1 (5 bases). Germline V CDR1 and CDR2: SGHRS, YFSETQ. The germline V and J ends were trimmed by 2 bases and 4 bases, with 15 bases remaining between them. This CDR3 contains 15 residues. The DNA for the CDR3 is TGCGCCAGCAGCTTTATCGACCAGGGAATAGAGACCCAGTACTTC. Translation gives CASSFIDQGIETQYF.

The CDR3: CASSLIPSGGMKTDTQYF. The CDR3 region has the DNA TGTGCCAGCAGCTTAATCCCTAGCGGGGGTATGAAAACAGATACGCAGTATTTT. V is TRBV7-6 and J is TRBJ2-3; 10 nucleotides line up with TRBD2. The germline CDR1 and CDR2 sequences are SGHVS and FNYEAQ. There are 18 residues in the CDR3. Trimming removed 2 bases from V and 3 bases from J; junction bases left unmatched: 11.

This clone was counted between two and nine times. This chain uses TRBV6-6 with TRBJ2-7; 7 bases fit TRBD1. Per germline, CDR1 MNHNY and CDR2 SVGAGI (reference sequence). This CDR3 comprises 14 residues. V shed 6 bases, J shed 2 bases, and the junction held 7 bases outside the gene matches. CDR3 in amino acids: CASSRDSPPYEQYF. Here the CDR3 DNA reads TGTGCCAGCAGCCGGGACAGCCCCCCCTACGAGCAGTACTTC.

The sample holds a few counts of this clone. CDR3 in DNA: TGCGCCAGCAGCTGGGGCGGGACAGGGGTTGAAGCTTTCTTT. Translation gives CASSWGGTGVEAFF. The chain recombines TRBV5-1 with TRBJ1-1; TRBD1 matches at 10 bases. The V and J ends lost 3 bases and 7 bases, in that order; junction bases with no gene match: 6. Per germline, CDR1 SGHRS and CDR2 YFSETQ. The CDR3 contains 14 residues.

V gene TRBV14 combines with J gene TRBJ1-3, with TRBD1 as a possible D gene (5 bases). The CDR3 consists of 15 residues. Germline V lookup: CDR1 SGHDN, CDR2 FVKESK. Trimming cost V 0 bases and J 0 bases, with 6 bases left between them. Here the CDR3 DNA reads TGTGCCAGCAGCCAAGACAGGGTCTCTGGAAACACCATATATTTT. It codes for CASSQDRVSGNTIYF. Full variable domain (rest looked up from reference TRBV14 and TRBJ1-3): EAGVTQFPSHSVIEKGQTVTLRCDPISGHDNLYWYRRVMGKEIKFLLHFVKESKQDESGMPNNRFLAERTGGTYSTLKVQPAELEDSGVYFCASSQDRVSGNTIYFGEGSWLTVV.

This chain connects TRBV28 to TRBJ1-4; D possibly corresponds to TRBD1 (5 bases). The CDR3 sequence is 15 residues long. The germline gives CDR1 MDHEN, CDR2 SYDVKM. V gave up 4 bases and J gave up 4 bases, with 13 bases separating them. CDR3 protein: CASSSRQLINEKLFF. Here the CDR3 DNA reads TGTGCCAGCAGTTCGAGACAGTTAATTAATGAAAAACTGTTTTTT. The full variable domain, with the rest looked up from reference TRBV28 and TRBJ1-4, is DVKVTQSSRYLVKRTGEKVFLECVQDMDHENMFWYRQDPGLGLRLIYFSYDVKMKEKGDIPEGYSVSREKKERFSLILESASTNQTSMYLCASSSRQLINEKLFFGSGTQLSVL.